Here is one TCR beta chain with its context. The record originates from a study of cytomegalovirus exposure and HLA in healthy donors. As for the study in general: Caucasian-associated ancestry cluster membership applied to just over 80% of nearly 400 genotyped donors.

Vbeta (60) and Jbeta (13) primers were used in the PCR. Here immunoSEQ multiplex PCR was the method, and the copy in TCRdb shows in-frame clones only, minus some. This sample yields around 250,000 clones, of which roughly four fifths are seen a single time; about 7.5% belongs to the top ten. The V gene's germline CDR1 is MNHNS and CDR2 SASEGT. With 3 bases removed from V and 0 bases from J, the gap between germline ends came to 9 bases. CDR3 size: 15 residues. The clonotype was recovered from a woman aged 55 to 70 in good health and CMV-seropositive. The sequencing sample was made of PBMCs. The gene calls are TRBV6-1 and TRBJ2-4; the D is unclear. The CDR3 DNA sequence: TGTGCCAGCAGTGATGAGCGTCTAGCCAAAAACATTCAGTACTTC. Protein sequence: CASSDERLAKNIQYF.